This T cell receptor beta chain derives from a study of T and B cells in COVID-19 patients. TRB was amplified from around 250-500 ng of blood genomic DNA. Multiplex PCR with BIOMED2 TRB-A/B primer pools amplified TRB rearrangements. MiXCR, applied by TCRdb to the multiplex PCR reads, yields one record per CDR3 protein. The table records tens of thousands of distinct CDR3 sequences, 29% of them present only once. The CDR3 totals 14 residues. The ends lost 7 bases at V and 7 bases at J; junction bases unmatched: 8. In this sample, this clonotype turned up a few times. The TCR was taken from a human donor who had recovered from COVID-19. The chain couples TRBV12-3 or TRBV12-4 to TRBJ2-1; TRBD2 matches at 9 bases. Sequencing was carried out using blood. The CDR3 region is CASTPGLALNEQFF. The CDR3, as DNA: TGTGCCAGCACCCCGGGACTAGCTCTAAATGAGCAGTTCTTC.